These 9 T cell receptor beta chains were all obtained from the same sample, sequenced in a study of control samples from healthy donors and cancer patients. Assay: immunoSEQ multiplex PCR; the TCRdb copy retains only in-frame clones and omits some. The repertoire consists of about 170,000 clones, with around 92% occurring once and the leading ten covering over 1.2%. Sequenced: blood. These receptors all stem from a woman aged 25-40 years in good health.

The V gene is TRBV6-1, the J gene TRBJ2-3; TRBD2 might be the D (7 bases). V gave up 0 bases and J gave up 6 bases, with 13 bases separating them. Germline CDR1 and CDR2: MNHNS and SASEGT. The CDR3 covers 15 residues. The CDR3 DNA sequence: TGTGCCAGCAGTGAAGCGAGGGGGGGGGCCGATACGCAGTATTTT. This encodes CASSEARGGADTQYF.

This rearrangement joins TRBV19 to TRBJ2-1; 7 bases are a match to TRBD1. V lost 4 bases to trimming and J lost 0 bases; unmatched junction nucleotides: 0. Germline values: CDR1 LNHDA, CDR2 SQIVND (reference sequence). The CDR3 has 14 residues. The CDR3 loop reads CASSTGGSYNEQFF. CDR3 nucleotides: TGTGCCAGTAGTACAGGGGGCTCCTACAATGAGCAGTTCTTC.

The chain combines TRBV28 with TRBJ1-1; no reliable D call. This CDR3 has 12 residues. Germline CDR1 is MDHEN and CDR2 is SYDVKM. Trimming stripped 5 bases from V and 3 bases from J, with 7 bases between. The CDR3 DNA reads TGTGCCAGCAGTACAGCTTACACTGAAGCTTTCTTT. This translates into CASSTAYTEAFF.

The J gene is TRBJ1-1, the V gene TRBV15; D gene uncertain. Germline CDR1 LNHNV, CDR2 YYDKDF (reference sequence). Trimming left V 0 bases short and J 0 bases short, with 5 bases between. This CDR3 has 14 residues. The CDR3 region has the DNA TGTGCCACCAGCAGAGATGCAGTGAACACTGAAGCTTTCTTT. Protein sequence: CATSRDAVNTEAFF.

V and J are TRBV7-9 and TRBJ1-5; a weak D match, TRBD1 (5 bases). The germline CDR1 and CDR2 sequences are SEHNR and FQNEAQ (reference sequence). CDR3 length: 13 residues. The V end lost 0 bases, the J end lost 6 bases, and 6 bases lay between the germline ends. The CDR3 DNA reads TGTGCCAGCAGCTTAGCGGGGGGTCAGCCCCAGCATTTT. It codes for CASSLAGGQPQHF.

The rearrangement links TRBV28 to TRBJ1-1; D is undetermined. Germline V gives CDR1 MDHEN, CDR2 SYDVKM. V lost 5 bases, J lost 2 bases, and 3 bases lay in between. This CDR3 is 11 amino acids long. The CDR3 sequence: CASSDNTEAFF. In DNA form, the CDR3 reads TGTGCCAGCAGTGACAACACTGAAGCTTTCTTT.

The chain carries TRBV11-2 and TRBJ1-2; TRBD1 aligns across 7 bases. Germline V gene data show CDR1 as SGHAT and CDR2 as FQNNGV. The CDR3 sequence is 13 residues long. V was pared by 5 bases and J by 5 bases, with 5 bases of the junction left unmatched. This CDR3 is CASSPGQRYGYTF. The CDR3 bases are TGTGCCAGCAGCCCGGGACAGAGATATGGCTACACCTTC.

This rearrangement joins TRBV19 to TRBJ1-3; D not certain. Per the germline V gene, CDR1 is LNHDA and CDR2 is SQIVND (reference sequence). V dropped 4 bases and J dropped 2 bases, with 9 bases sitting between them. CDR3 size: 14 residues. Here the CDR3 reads CASSTGGTGNTIYF. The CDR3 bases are TGTGCCAGTAGTACGGGTGGTACTGGAAACACCATATATTTT. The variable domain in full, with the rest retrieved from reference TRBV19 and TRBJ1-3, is DGGITQSPKYLFRKEGQNVTLSCEQNLNHDAMYWYRQDPGQGLRLIYYSQIVNDFQKGDIAEGYSVSREKKESFPLTVTSAQKNPTAFYLCASSTGGTGNTIYFGEGSWLTVV.

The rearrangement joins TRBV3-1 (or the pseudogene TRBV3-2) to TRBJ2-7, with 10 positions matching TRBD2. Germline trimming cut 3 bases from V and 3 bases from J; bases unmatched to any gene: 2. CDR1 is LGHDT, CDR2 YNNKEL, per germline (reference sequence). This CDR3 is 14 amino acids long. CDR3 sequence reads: CASSHTSGDYEQYF. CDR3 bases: TGTGCCAGCAGCCACACTAGCGGGGACTACGAGCAGTACTTC.